What follows describes a single TCR beta chain. Its antigen is still unknown. Amplified TCR beta CDR3 regions came from RNA transcripts. HTBI primers drove first-round RT-PCR of the TCR CDR3. TCRdb re-called the multiplex PCR reads through MiXCR, storing one row per CDR3 protein. The table lists about half a million distinct CDR3 sequences, approximately 23% of them singletons. This sample stems from a study of T cells in Graves' hyperthyroidism and ophthalmopathy. General study points: Patients with ophthalmopathy were separated from those with stable hyperthyroidism by a 13 V-J model. Prediction of ophthalmopathy progression came a median around 6.1 months pre-onset.

The CDR3 contains 16 residues. Trimming shortened V by 5 bases and J by 0 bases, and 20 bases separated the two germline ends. Germline V gene data show CDR1 as DFQATT and CDR2 as SNEGSKA (reference sequence). Uncontrolled infection, other autoimmune disease, pregnancy or lactation excluded patients. Diagnosis relied on clinical symptoms, serum thyroxine and TRAb, thyroid ultrasound and orbital computed tomography. V usage is TRBV20-1 and J usage is TRBJ2-7; D may be TRBD2 (6 bases). This receptor was identified in a woman in her 70s with Graves' ophthalmopathy. Sequencing was performed on blood. The CDR3 is CSAAAPWRGGSYEQYF. DNA for the CDR3: TGCAGTGCTGCCGCGCCGTGGAGGGGAGGCTCCTACGAGCAGTACTTC.